This is a list of T cell receptor beta chains from one sample in a study of T cells in Graves' hyperthyroidism and ophthalmopathy. TCRdb used MiXCR to reprocess the multiplex PCR reads, holding one entry per CDR3 protein. The sample shows about 350,000 distinct CDR3 sequences, about 18% of them seen only once. Input material: blood. Receptors were obtained from a woman in her late teens or twenties with Graves' hyperthyroidism. The CDR3 runs from the conserved cysteine through the conserved F or W. D genes are given only for firm matches. Size values are once, few and many counts, or a class for expanded clones, and some rows have none.

d_gene,abundance,j_gene,v_gene,CDR3nt,CDR3aa
-,many,TRBJ1-1,TRBV20-1,TGCAGTGCGGGGGGAATAGACGGGATGAACACTGAAGCTTTCTTT,CSAGGIDGMNTEAFF
-,many,TRBJ1-5,TRBV20-1,TGCAGTGCTATTCGGTCAATGGGTAGCAATCAGCCCCAGCATTTT,CSAIRSMGSNQPQHF
TRBD1,many,TRBJ2-5,TRBV29-1,TGCAGCGTTAGGACAGGGGAAGAGACCCAGTACTTC,CSVRTGEETQYF
-,many,TRBJ1-1,TRBV14,TGTGCCAGCAGCCAGAGCCGGACAGTGCTTGAAGCTTTCTTT,CASSQSRTVLEAFF
-,many,TRBJ2-6,TRBV12-3/TRBV12-4,TGTGCCAGCAGTTCCGGACAGGGAGCGGGAGCTGGGGCCAACGTCCTGACTTTC,CASSSGQGAGAGANVLTF
-,many,TRBJ1-5,TRBV2,TGTGCCAGCGGTCAGGATGATCAGCCCCAGCATTTT,CASGQDDQPQHF
TRBD1,many,TRBJ2-5,TRBV7-2,TGTGCCAGCAGCTTAGTTTCCGGACAGGGGATCCAGACCCAGTACTTC,CASSLVSGQGIQTQYF
TRBD1,many,TRBJ1-2,TRBV12-3/TRBV12-4,TGTGCCAGCAGCTATACAGGGGTTTACACCTTC,CASSYTGVYTF
-,many,TRBJ1-2,TRBV12-3/TRBV12-4,TGTGCCAGCAGCCTGATGGGGGGGTCAGCTAACTATGGCTACACCTTC,CASSLMGGSANYGYTF
TRBD1,few,TRBJ2-5,TRBV6-2/TRBV6-3,TGTGCCAGCTCCGGGACAGTCGAAGAGACCCAGTACTTC,CASSGTVEETQYF
-,few,TRBJ1-6,TRBV18,TGTGCCAGCTCACGAGCCCCCCGGGCAGCTAATTCACCCCTCCACTTT,CASSRAPRAANSPLHF
-,many,TRBJ2-5,TRBV2,TGTGCCAGCAGTGATTTTGGCGGGGGCTACCAAGAGACCCAGTACTTC,CASSDFGGGYQETQYF
-,many,TRBJ2-7,TRBV7-9,TGTGCCAGCAGCTTCGGGGGGCCAAGGGAGCAGTACTTC,CASSFGGPREQYF
-,many,TRBJ2-6,TRBV20-1,TGCAGTGCTAGAGATGGAGCGGGGGCCAACGTCCTGACTTTC,CSARDGAGANVLTF
-,-,TRBJ2-7,TRBV7-6,TGTGCCAGCAGCCCAATACAGGGGAGGGAGCAGTACTTC,CASSPIQGREQYF
-,-,TRBJ1-5,TRBV11-2,TGTGCCAGCAGCTTAGGGAGTACCCTCAACCAGCCCCAGCATTTT,CASSLGSTLNQPQHF
-,many,TRBJ1-1,TRBV6-5,TGTGCCAGCAGTTACTCTGGACTGCTGGCTTTCTTT,CASSYSGLLAFF
-,many,TRBJ2-2,TRBV6-1,TGTGCCAGCAGAGGGTGGGCCGGGGAGCTGTTTTTT,CASRGWAGELFF
TRBD2,many,TRBJ2-5,TRBV9,TGTGCCAGCAGCGCCCTAGCGGGGGTAGAGACCCAGTACTTC,CASSALAGVETQYF
-,many,TRBJ1-1,TRBV4-1,TGCGCCAGCAGCGACCAAGGGGGAGGGAACACTGAAGCTTTCTTT,CASSDQGGGNTEAFF
-,many,TRBJ2-3,TRBV5-1,TGCGCCAGCAGCTTGGTAGGCAGGGTCACAGATACGCAGTATTTT,CASSLVGRVTDTQYF
-,many,TRBJ2-7,TRBV27,TGTGCCAGCAGTTCCCCCTCGGGGGGCGTGTACGAGCAGTACTTC,CASSSPSGGVYEQYF
TRBD1,many,TRBJ1-1,TRBV28,TGTGCCAGCAGCGATCCGGGACAGTTGAACACTGAAGCTTTCTTT,CASSDPGQLNTEAFF